Below are 2 T cell receptor beta chains sequenced from a single sample in a study of blood T cell repertoires in COVID-19. Assay: immunoSEQ multiplex PCR; the TCRdb copy retains only in-frame clones and omits some. Of about 45,000 clones listed, roughly 87% are singletons. Sequencing was performed on peripheral blood. The source is a human donor in a cohort sampled during active COVID-19.

This rearrangement joins TRBV5-1 to TRBJ2-2; 10 bases align to TRBD1. Looked up from germline, CDR1 is SGHRS and CDR2 is YFSETQ. This CDR3 region has 14 residues. V was pared by 5 bases and J by 7 bases, with 5 bases of the junction left unmatched. The CDR3 nucleotides read TGCGCCAGCAGTGTGACAGGGGGCATCGGGGAGCTGTTTTTT. This codes for CASSVTGGIGELFF.

The chain combines TRBV11-3 with TRBJ2-5; D is possibly TRBD1 (6 bases). CDR1 is SGHNT and CDR2 is YENEEA in the germline V gene. The CDR3 is 13 amino acids. V shed 8 bases and J shed 3 bases, with 13 bases lying between them. This CDR3 is CASSRQDKETQYF. In DNA form, the CDR3 reads TGTGCCAGCTCCCGACAGGATAAAGAGACCCAGTACTTC.